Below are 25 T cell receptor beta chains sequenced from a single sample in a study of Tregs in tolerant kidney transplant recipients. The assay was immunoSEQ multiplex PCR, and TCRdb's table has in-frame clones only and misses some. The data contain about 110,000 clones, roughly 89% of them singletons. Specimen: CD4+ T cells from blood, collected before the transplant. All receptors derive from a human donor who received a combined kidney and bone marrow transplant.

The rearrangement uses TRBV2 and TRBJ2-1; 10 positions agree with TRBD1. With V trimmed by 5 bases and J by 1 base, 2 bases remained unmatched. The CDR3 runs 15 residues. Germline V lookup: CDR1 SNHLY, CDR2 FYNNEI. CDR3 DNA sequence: TGTGCCAGCAGTTGGGACAGGGGTTCCTACAATGAGCAGTTCTTC. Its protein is CASSWDRGSYNEQFF. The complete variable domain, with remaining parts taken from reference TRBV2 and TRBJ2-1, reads EPEVTQTPSHQVTQMGQEVILRCVPISNHLYFYWYRQILGQKVEFLVSFYNNEISEKSEIFDDQFSVERPDGSNFTLKIRSTKLEDSAMYFCASSWDRGSYNEQFFGPGTRLTVL.

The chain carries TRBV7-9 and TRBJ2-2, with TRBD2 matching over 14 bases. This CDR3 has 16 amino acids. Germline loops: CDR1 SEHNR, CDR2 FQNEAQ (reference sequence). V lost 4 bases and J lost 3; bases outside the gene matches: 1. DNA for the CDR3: TGTGCCAGCAGCTGGGGACTAGCGGGAGACACCGGGGAGCTGTTTTTT. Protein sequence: CASSWGLAGDTGELFF. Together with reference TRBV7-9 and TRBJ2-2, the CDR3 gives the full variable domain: DTGVSQNPRHKITKRGQNVTFRCDPISEHNRLYWYRQTLGQGPEFLTYFQNEAQLEKSRLLSDRFSAERPKGSFSTLEIQRTEQGDSAMYLCASSWGLAGDTGELFFGEGSRLTVL.

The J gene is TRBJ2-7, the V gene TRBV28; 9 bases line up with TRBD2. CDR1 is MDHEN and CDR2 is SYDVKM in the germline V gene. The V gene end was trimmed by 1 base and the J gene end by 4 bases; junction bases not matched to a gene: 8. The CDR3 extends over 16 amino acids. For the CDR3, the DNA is TGTGCCAGCAGTTTATTTGGAGCGGGAGGTGGGTACGAGCAGTACTTC. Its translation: CASSLFGAGGGYEQYF.

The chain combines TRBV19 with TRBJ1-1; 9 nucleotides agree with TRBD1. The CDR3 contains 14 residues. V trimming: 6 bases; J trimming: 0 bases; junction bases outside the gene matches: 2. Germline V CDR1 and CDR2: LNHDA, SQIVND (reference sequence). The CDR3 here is CASSRQGVNTEAFF. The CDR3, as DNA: TGTGCCAGTAGCCGACAGGGGGTGAACACTGAAGCTTTCTTT.

The DNA of the CDR3 is TGTGCCAGCAGCTTAGGGGCTAGCGGGGCGAGGACAGATACGCAGTATTTT. Protein product: CASSLGASGARTDTQYF. This chain joins TRBV11-3 and TRBJ2-3; 9 bases are a match to TRBD2. The CDR3 runs to 17 residues. Germline CDR1 reads SGHNT; CDR2 reads YENEEA. The V and J ends lost 1 base and 3 bases, in that order; junction bases with no gene match: 8.

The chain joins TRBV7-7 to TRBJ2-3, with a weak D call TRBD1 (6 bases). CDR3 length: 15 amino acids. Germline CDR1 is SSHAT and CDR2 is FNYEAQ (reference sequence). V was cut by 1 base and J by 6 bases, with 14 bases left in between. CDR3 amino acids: CASSLEGQGMDTQYF. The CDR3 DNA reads TGTGCCAGCAGCTTAGAGGGGCAGGGGATGGATACGCAGTATTTT.

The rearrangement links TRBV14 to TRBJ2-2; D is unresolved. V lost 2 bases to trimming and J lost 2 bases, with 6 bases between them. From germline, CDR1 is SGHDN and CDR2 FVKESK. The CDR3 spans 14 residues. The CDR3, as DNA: TGTGCCAGCAGCCAACTAGTAAACACCGGGGAGCTGTTTTTT. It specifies CASSQLVNTGELFF.

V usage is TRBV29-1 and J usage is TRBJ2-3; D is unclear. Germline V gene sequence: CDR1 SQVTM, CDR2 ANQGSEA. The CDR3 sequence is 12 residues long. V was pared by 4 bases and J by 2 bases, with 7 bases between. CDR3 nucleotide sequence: TGCAGCGTTGTGGTAGACACAGATACGCAGTATTTT. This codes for CSVVVDTDTQYF.

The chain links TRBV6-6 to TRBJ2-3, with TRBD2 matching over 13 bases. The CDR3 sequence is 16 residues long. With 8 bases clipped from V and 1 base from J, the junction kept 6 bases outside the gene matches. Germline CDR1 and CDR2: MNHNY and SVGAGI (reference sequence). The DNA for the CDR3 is TGTGCCAGCGAACTAGCGGGGGGGCTAGGCACAGATACGCAGTATTTT. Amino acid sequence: CASELAGGLGTDTQYF.

The CDR3 DNA follows: TGTGCCAGCAGCCCATCCCTCCTGACAGGGACGGAGACCCAGTACTTC. It translates to CASSPSLLTGTETQYF. The chain couples TRBV14 to TRBJ2-5; 7 bases agree with TRBD1. Germline-derived CDR1 and CDR2 are SGHDN and FVKESK. V lost 4 bases, J lost 5 bases, and 13 bases stayed unmatched. The CDR3 is 16 amino acids.

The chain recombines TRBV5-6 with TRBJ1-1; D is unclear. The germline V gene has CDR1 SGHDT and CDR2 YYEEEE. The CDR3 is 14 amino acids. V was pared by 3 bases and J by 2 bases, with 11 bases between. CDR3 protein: CASSYVQVNTEAFF. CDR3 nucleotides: TGTGCCAGCAGCTACGTCCAGGTAAACACTGAAGCTTTCTTT.

The CDR3 region has the DNA TGCGCCAGCAGCCAGGAGACTAGCGGAGACTACGAGCAGTACTTC. Its protein is CASSQETSGDYEQYF. V is TRBV4-3 and J is TRBJ2-7; 9 bases are shared with TRBD2. V lost 3 bases to trimming and J lost 3 bases; unmatched junction nucleotides: 6. Germline V CDR1 and CDR2: LGHNA, YSLEER. The CDR3 contains 15 residues.

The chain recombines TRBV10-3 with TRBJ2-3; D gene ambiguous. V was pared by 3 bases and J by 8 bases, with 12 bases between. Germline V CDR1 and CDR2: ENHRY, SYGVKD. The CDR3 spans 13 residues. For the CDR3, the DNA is TGTGCCATCAGTGAACGTTCGGAGAGTACGCAGTATTTT. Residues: CAISERSESTQYF.

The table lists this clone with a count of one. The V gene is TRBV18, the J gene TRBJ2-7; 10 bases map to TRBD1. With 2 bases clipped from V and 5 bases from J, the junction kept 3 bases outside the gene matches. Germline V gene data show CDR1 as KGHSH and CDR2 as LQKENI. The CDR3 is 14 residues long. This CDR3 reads CASSPLDRGDEQYF. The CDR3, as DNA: TGTGCCAGCTCACCATTGGACAGGGGGGACGAGCAGTACTTC.

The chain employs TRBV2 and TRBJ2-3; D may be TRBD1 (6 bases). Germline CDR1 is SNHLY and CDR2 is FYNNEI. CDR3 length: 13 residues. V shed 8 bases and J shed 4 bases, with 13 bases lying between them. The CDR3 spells CASSQGLADTQYF. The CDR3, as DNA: TGTGCCAGCTCACAGGGTCTCGCAGATACGCAGTATTTT. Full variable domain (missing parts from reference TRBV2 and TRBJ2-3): EPEVTQTPSHQVTQMGQEVILRCVPISNHLYFYWYRQILGQKVEFLVSFYNNEISEKSEIFDDQFSVERPDGSNFTLKIRSTKLEDSAMYFCASSQGLADTQYFGPGTRLTVL.

This CDR3 is CASRPGDLRGNTIYF. The DNA of the CDR3 is TGCGCCAGCCGCCCGGGGGACCTAAGGGGAAACACCATATATTTT. V gene TRBV5-1 combines with J gene TRBJ1-3; the D gene is possibly TRBD1 (5 bases). CDR1 is SGHRS, CDR2 YFSETQ, per germline. This CDR3 has 15 amino acids. Between the trimmed V and J ends, which lost 7 bases and 4 bases, there was a span of 18 bases. The full variable domain, its missing parts supplied by reference TRBV5-1 and TRBJ1-3, is KAGVTQTPRYLIKTRGQQVTLSCSPISGHRSVSWYQQTPGQGLQFLFEYFSETQRNKGNFPGRFSGRQFSNSRSEMNVSTLELGDSALYLCASRPGDLRGNTIYFGEGSWLTVV.

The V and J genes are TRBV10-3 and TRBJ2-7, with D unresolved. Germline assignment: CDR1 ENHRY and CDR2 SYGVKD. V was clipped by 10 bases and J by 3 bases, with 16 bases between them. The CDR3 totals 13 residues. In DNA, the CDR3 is TGTGCCACCCAGCGCGGAGCGCTCTACGAGCAGTACTTC. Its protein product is CATQRGALYEQYF.

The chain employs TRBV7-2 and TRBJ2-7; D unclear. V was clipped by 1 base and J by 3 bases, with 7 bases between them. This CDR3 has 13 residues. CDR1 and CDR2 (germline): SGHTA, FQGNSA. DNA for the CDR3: TGTGCCAGCAGCTTAGGGGCTAACTACGAGCAGTACTTC. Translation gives CASSLGANYEQYF.

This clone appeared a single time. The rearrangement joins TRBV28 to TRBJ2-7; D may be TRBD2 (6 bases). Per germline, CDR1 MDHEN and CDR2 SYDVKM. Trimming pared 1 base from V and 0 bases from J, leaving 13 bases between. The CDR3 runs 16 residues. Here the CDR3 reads CASSLSGGVSSYEQYF. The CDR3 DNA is TGTGCCAGCAGTTTATCCGGCGGGGTGAGCTCCTACGAGCAGTACTTC.

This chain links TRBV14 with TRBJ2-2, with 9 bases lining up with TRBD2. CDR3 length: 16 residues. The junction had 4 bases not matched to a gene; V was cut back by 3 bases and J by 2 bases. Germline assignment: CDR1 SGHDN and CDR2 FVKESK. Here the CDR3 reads CASSQLAGINTGELFF. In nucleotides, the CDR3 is TGTGCCAGCAGCCAGCTAGCGGGGATTAACACCGGGGAGCTGTTTTTT.

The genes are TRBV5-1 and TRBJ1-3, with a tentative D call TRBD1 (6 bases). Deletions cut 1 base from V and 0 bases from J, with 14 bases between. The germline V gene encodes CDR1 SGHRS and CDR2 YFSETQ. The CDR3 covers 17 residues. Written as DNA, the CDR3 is TGCGCCAGCAGCTTGTTTACAGGGATTTTCTCTGGAAACACCATATATTTT. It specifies CASSLFTGIFSGNTIYF.

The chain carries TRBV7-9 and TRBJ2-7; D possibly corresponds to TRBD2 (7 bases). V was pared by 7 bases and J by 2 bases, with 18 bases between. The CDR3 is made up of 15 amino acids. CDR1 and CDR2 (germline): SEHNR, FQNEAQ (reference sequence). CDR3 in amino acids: CASTLYREGAYEQYF. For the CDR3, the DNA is TGTGCCAGCACCCTTTACAGGGAGGGAGCCTACGAGCAGTACTTC. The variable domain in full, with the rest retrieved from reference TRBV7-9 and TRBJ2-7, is DTGVSQNPRHKITKRGQNVTFRCDPISEHNRLYWYRQTLGQGPEFLTYFQNEAQLEKSRLLSDRFSAERPKGSFSTLEIQRTEQGDSAMYLCASTLYREGAYEQYFGPGTRLTVT.

CDR3 region: CASSLGQGTLLSTDTQYF. The CDR3 nucleotides read TGCGCCAGCAGCTTGGGACAGGGGACCCTCTTGAGCACAGATACGCAGTATTTT. The genes are TRBV5-1 and TRBJ2-3; TRBD1 matches at 8 bases. The CDR3 has 18 amino acids. The V gene's germline CDR1 is SGHRS and CDR2 YFSETQ. The V segment lost 0 bases and the J segment 0 bases; nucleotides outside the gene matches: 9.

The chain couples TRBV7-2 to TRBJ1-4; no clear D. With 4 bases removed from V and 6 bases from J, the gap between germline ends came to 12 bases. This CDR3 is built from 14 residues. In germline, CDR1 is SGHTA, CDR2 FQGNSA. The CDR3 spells CASSYPGIYEKLFF. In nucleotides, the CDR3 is TGTGCCAGCAGCTACCCCGGGATCTATGAAAAACTGTTTTTT.

In DNA, the CDR3 is TGCGCCAGCAGCTTGGTGGGACAGTCCTACAATGAGCAGTTCTTC. Its translation: CASSLVGQSYNEQFF. The chain uses TRBV5-1 and TRBJ2-1, with 7 bases identical to TRBD1. This CDR3 is built from 15 residues. Germline V CDR1 and CDR2: SGHRS, YFSETQ. V trimming: 0 bases; J trimming: 1 base; junction bases outside the gene matches: 1.